This TCR beta chain comes out of a study of blood T cell repertoires in COVID-19. Study as a whole: The cDNA or gDNA used as material had been derived from T cells, B-cell-depleted T cells, or PBMCs.

Using immunoSEQ multiplex PCR, the repertoire was profiled, and TCRdb retains in-frame clones only, with some absent. The repertoire holds 400,000 or so clones, with around 87% as singletons. Study members were between roughly 18 and 100 years old and lived in 20 to 30 US regions. The study assigned cohorts using participant-reported clinical history. Two consecutive negative NP/OP PCR tests, clearance, or resolved symptoms defined Cohort 3 recovery. V dropped 7 bases and J dropped 6 bases, with 25 bases sitting between them. Germline CDR1 is MNHEY and CDR2 is SMNVEV (reference sequence). This CDR3 comprises 16 residues.

The V gene is TRBV27, the J gene TRBJ2-7, with D maybe TRBD2 (6 bases). The clonotype comes from a man younger than 45 who had recovered from COVID-19. Source material: PBMCs or T cells enriched from blood (not recorded which). This chain's CDR3 is CASTPRGFSARGEQYF. CDR3 nucleotides: TGTGCCAGCACCCCCCGGGGGTTCAGCGCGCGGGGCGAGCAGTACTTC.